This section outlines one T cell receptor (beta chain) sequence together with its context. Its antigen is not known. This CDR3 spans 18 amino acids. Germline V CDR1 and CDR2: MDHEN, SYDVKM. Trimming removed 2 bases at V and 1 base at J, with 18 bases between. This sample was taken from a study of PD-L1 blockade in urothelial cancer. For the study at large: A median of 141,255 T cells was found in the blood samples.

Locally advanced or metastatic urothelial carcinoma affected all patients. Anywhere from 1 to 8 samples came from each patient, spanning pretreatment and on-treatment. Study-wide results and caveats: TCR clonality was measured in pretreatment peripheral blood. Clonality below the median predicted better survival.

The data were produced by immunoSEQ multiplex PCR, yet TCRdb's version contains in-frame clones alone and is incomplete. The table has 15,000 to 20,000 clones, about nine tenths seen once. The J gene is TRBJ1-3, the V gene TRBV28; D not certain. The sample was PBMCs, taken around atezolizumab (anti-PD-L1) treatment. This receptor was taken from a man aged 45 to 65 with urothelial cancer. The CDR3 nucleotides are TGTGCCAGCAGTTTAGGGCCGGCAGGCGGGCGGTCTGGAAACACCATATATTTT. Amino acids: CASSLGPAGGRSGNTIYF.